This note documents a single T cell receptor (beta chain) sequence. Its matching antigen is unknown. This record belongs to a study of T cells expressing NK-cell markers. Study context: Source material for TCR beta repertoires consisted of sorted CD3+CD56+NKG2C+, CD3+CD56+NKG2C- and CD3+CD56-NKG2C+ T cells. Seven donors tested HCMV-seropositive and one tested seronegative among the eight sequenced.

Germline loops: CDR1 SQVTM, CDR2 ANQGSEA. This CDR3 has 12 residues. TCR beta cDNA was made by 5'RACE template switching with UMIs. TCRdb reprocessed the 5' RACE reads, with one entry per CDR3 protein and no DNA. In all, the sample yields 400,000 to 500,000 distinct CDR3 sequences. Study-wide points: Of the CD8+ T cell pool in more than 5 donors, about 1.0-7.5% was accounted for by dominant NKG2C+ clonotypes.

The sequencing input was blood T cells: a sorted CD56 or NKG2C T cell subset, CD4+ or CD8+ T cells, or bulk PBMC T cells (not recorded which). V is TRBV29-1 and J is TRBJ2-1; the TCRdb call, TRBD2, lacks DNA for checking. This TCR was sampled from a woman between 18 and 70 years old in good health. The CDR3 sequence: CSGALISNEQFF.